This T cell receptor (beta chain) was observed in a study of OX40 agonist ivuxolimab in advanced cancers. Overall study: Allowance was made for prior anti-PD-1, anti-PD-L1 or anti-CTLA-4 therapy, and roughly 40% had some. Study-level findings and limits: In CD8+ T cells, expanded clones were on average more numerous than in CD4+.

If patients had autoimmune disease history or systemic immunosuppression, they were excluded. In germline, CDR1 is LGHNA, CDR2 YSLEER. Trimming cost V 0 bases and J 5 bases; bases outside gene matches: 10. There are 18 residues in the CDR3. TCRdb's table, derived via immunoSEQ multiplex PCR, lists solely in-frame clones and lacks some. The sample includes 65,000 to 90,000 clones, approximately 84% of them seen just once. In this sample, this clone turned up a few times. Its antigen is as yet unknown. The chain has TRBV4-3 and TRBJ2-2; 9 bases map to TRBD1. The material was CD4+ or CD8+ T cells sorted from blood, obtained in a trial of the OX40 agonist ivuxolimab. The TCR originated in an adult with an advanced solid tumor such as melanoma, head and neck, liver or kidney cancer. CDR3 amino acids: CASSQDLGGTGLTGELFF. The CDR3 DNA follows: TGCGCCAGCAGCCAAGATCTAGGGGGGACAGGGTTAACCGGGGAGCTGTTTTTT.